This TCR beta chain is from a study of Ad26.COV2.S vaccination and SARS-CoV-2 variants. The table lists this clone with a count of one. Antigen unknown. Noted treatment: around 19 received Ad26.COV2.S at low or high dose, single or two shots; 5 received placebo; per-sample allocation not given. Specimen acquisition occurred on day 63 following the initial vaccine or placebo injection. Assay: immunoSEQ multiplex PCR; the TCRdb copy retains only in-frame clones and omits some. Here the sample spans 250,000 to 300,000 clones, more than 70% being singletons. CDR3 length: 13 amino acids. Germline V gene sequence: CDR1 SNHLY, CDR2 FYNNEI. V was cut by 4 bases and J by 5 bases, with 11 bases left in between. Study-wide points: A substantial breadth of spike-specific CD8+ and CD4+ T cell responses after vaccination has been reported.

Sequenced here: peripheral blood, sampled in a trial of Ad26.COV2.S vaccine versus placebo. The gene calls are TRBV2 and TRBJ2-5; TRBD1 might be the D (6 bases). This clonotype was obtained from a person aged 18-60 years who received the Ad26.COV2.S COVID-19 vaccine or a placebo. The CDR3 DNA reads TGTGCCAGCAGTGGGGGGCCGCGTGAGACCCAGTACTTC. This gives the protein CASSGGPRETQYF.